This T cell receptor (beta chain) was sequenced during a study of early T cells in non-severe SARS-CoV-2 infection. One entry per CDR3 protein results from TCRdb running MiXCR on the 5' RACE reads. The table has some 30,000 distinct CDR3 sequences, 4.5% to 7% seen once. A note on this clonotype: It may be a read error: a sequence one base away is much more abundant.

The CDR3 runs 14 residues. This chain uses TRBV12-3 or TRBV12-4 with TRBJ2-3; no clear D. Judging by the DNA end, TRBJ1-5 fits better; the J call may be wrong. The sample taken for sequencing was whole blood. The receptor's source is an adult who was a healthcare worker with PCR-confirmed SARS-CoV-2 infection or an uninfected control (not recorded which). CDR3 sequence reads: CASSLSSHTDTQHF. The CDR3 bases are TGTGCCAGCAGTTTAAGCAGCCACACAGATACGCAGCATTTT.